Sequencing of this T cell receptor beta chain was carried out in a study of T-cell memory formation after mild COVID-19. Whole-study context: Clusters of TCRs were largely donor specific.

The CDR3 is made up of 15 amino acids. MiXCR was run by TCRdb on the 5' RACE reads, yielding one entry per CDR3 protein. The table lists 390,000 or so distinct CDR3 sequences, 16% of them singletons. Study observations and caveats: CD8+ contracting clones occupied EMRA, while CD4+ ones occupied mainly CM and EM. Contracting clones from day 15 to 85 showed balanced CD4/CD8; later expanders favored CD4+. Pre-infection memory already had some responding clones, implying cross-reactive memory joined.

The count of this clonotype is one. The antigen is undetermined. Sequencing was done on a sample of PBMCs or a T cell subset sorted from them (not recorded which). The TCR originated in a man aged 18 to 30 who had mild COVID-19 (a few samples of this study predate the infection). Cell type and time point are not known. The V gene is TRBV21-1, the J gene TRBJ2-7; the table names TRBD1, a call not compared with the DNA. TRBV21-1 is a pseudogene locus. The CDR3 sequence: CASSNRGGVAYEQYV. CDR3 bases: TGTGCCAGCAGCAATAGGGGGGGAGTAGCCTACGAGCAGTACGTC.